This TCR beta chain emerged from a study of T-cell reconstitution after alpha-beta-depleted transplantation in children. Findings of the study overall: Some patients owed their high day-60 TCRbeta diversity to surviving recipient T cells and thymic progenitors. One year post-transplant, T-cell counts and diversity were largely derived from T cells produced anew. Reportedly, roughly two months post-transplant, alpha-beta T cells arose from several hundred expanded graft clones.

This clonotype showed up just a few times. The antigen is not known. The CDR3 contains 18 residues. The J segment lost 2 bases and the V segment lost 4 bases, leaving 12 bases of the junction unmatched. In germline, CDR1 is MNHEY, CDR2 SMNVEV (reference sequence). Preparation of the TCRbeta library used unique molecular identifiers. TCRdb re-analysed the PCR reads in MiXCR, keeping a single row per CDR3 protein. The sample contains about 98,000 distinct CDR3 sequences, about 25% of which appear only once. The chain joins TRBV27 to TRBJ2-3, with 10 bases that match TRBD2. The source material was PBMCs, sampled before TCRalphabeta/CD19-depleted stem cell transplant. The TCR sequence derives from a boy aged 2 to 10 with acute lymphoblastic leukemia, due to receive a stem cell transplant. In DNA, the CDR3 is TGTGCCAGCAGTTCCGGACTAGCGGAGGGGCTGTACACAGATACGCAGTATTTT. Translation: CASSSGLAEGLYTDTQYF.